This TCR beta chain was sequenced during a study of Graves' ophthalmopathy and Graves' hyperthyroidism. RNA transcripts were the template, and TCR beta CDR3 regions were amplified from them. HTBI-primed RT-PCR formed the first round, and a multiplex PCR formed the second. Using its own MiXCR run on the multiplex PCR reads, TCRdb lists one record per CDR3 protein. The sample includes about 640,000 distinct CDR3 sequences, under 50% of them seen just once. The CDR3 loop spans 13 amino acids. The V and J ends lost 3 bases and 4 bases respectively, with 9 bases between them. Looked up from germline, CDR1 is LNHDA and CDR2 is SQIVND (reference sequence). Ten or more counts support this clonotype.

The genes are TRBV19 and TRBJ1-2; no reliable D call. The TCR sequence derives from an adult man with Graves' ophthalmopathy. The sequencing input was peripheral blood. The CDR3 DNA follows: TGTGCCAGTAGTATTGGAGAAACCTATGGCTACACCTTC. Its translation is CASSIGETYGYTF.